Detailed here is one T cell receptor (beta chain). Clones were read by immunoSEQ multiplex PCR, and TCRdb kept only the in-frame ones, dropping some. In the table there are 40,000 to 60,000 clones, approximately 81% of which are singletons. Trimming took off 6 bases at V and 2 bases at J, with 19 bases between the two ends. The germline V gene encodes CDR1 MNHNY and CDR2 SVGAGI (reference sequence). The CDR3 extends over 16 amino acids. The sample comes from a study of OX40 agonist ivuxolimab in advanced cancers. The specimen comprised CD4+ or CD8+ T cells sorted from blood, sampled in a trial of the OX40 agonist ivuxolimab. The rearrangement links TRBV6-6 to TRBJ1-2; D is possibly TRBD1 (5 bases). The sequence was obtained from an adult with an advanced solid tumor such as melanoma, head and neck, liver or kidney cancer. CDR3 in amino acids: CASRFTGGPANYGYTF. CDR3 sequence (DNA): TGTGCCAGCAGGTTTACCGGGGGACCGGCGAACTATGGCTACACCTTC.